A single sample is the source of the 18 T cell receptor beta chains below, sequenced in a study of shared clonotypes between healthy human individuals. Naive CD8 cells lacked CD45RO, underwent positive selection for CCR7 and left out terminally differentiated effector memory CD45RA+ cells. Only in-frame clones appear in the TCRdb table, and some are missing; sequencing was by immunoSEQ multiplex PCR. The sample has around 600,000 clones; around 96% are singletons. The sequencing input was naive CD8+ T cells sorted from blood. The receptor set was obtained from a woman aged 30 to 39 in good health.

This rearrangement joins TRBV11-2 to TRBJ1-1; D is unclear. Trimming removed 5 bases at V and 1 base at J, with 11 bases between. Germline V CDR1 and CDR2: SGHAT, FQNNGV. This CDR3 has 14 residues. CDR3 residues: CASSPFGENTEAFF. CDR3 nucleotides: TGTGCCAGCAGCCCCTTTGGGGAGAACACTGAAGCTTTCTTT.

The chain links TRBV19 to TRBJ1-5, with D perhaps TRBD1 (5 bases). This CDR3 is 17 amino acids long. Per the germline V gene, CDR1 is LNHDA and CDR2 is SQIVND (reference sequence). Trimming took off 7 bases at V and 0 bases at J, with 19 bases between the two ends. CDR3 in DNA: TGTGCCAGTACCTTAAGTTCGTTGGGGGATAGCAATCAGCCCCAGCATTTT. This codes for CASTLSSLGDSNQPQHF.

This rearrangement joins TRBV4-2 to TRBJ2-7, with 9 positions matching TRBD2. Trimming removed 1 base from V and 4 bases from J; junction bases left unmatched: 2. CDR1 and CDR2 (germline): LGHNA, YNFKEQ. The CDR3 loop spans 14 amino acids. CDR3: CASSQGLAEYEQYF. The CDR3 coding sequence is TGTGCCAGCAGCCAAGGACTAGCGGAATACGAGCAGTACTTC.

In this sample, this clone turned up once. CDR3 residues: CASARAGQPNYGYTF. CDR3 nucleotides: TGTGCCAGCGCCCGGGCCGGACAGCCTAACTATGGCTACACCTTC. V usage is TRBV28 and J usage is TRBJ1-2; TRBD1 is a possible D gene (6 bases). Germline V gene lookup returns CDR1 MDHEN and CDR2 SYDVKM. The CDR3 is 15 amino acids. Trimming took 8 bases from V and 0 from J, leaving 16 bases between them.

J is TRBJ2-7 and V is TRBV4-1; 12 bases match TRBD1. In germline, CDR1 is MGHRA, CDR2 YSYEKL. The CDR3 consists of 16 residues. Losses at the gene ends were 1 base for V and 7 bases for J; bases not matched to a gene: 8. In DNA form, the CDR3 reads TGCGCCAGCAGCCAAGGGCCGGGACAGGGGGCTAGGGAGCAGTACTTC. It codes for CASSQGPGQGAREQYF.

This chain links TRBV13 with TRBJ1-4; D remains unclear. Germline assignment: CDR1 PRHDT and CDR2 FYEKMQ (reference sequence). This CDR3 has 11 amino acids. V lost 3 bases to trimming and J lost 10 bases, with 6 bases between them. CDR3 bases: TGTGCCAGCAGCTTCTCGGGAAAACTGTTTTTT. Protein product: CASSFSGKLFF. The full variable domain, its missing parts supplied by reference TRBV13 and TRBJ1-4, is AAGVIQSPRHLIKEKRETATLKCYPIPRHDTVYWYQQGPGQDPQFLISFYEKMQSDKGSIPDRFSAQQFSDYHSELNMSSLELGDSALYFCASSFSGKLFFGSGTQLSVL.

The rearrangement joins TRBV19 to TRBJ2-5; D is possibly TRBD1 (6 bases). The germline gives CDR1 LNHDA, CDR2 SQIVND (reference sequence). The CDR3 runs to 14 residues. Trimming removed 4 bases from V and 4 bases from J, with 13 bases in between. The CDR3 loop is CASSSKQGSETQYF. The CDR3 nucleotides are TGTGCCAGTAGTAGTAAACAGGGTTCAGAGACCCAGTACTTC.

This chain joins TRBV2 and TRBJ2-7; the D is unclear. CDR1 is SNHLY, CDR2 FYNNEI, per germline. The germline V and J ends were trimmed by 6 bases and 1 base, with 10 bases remaining between them. The CDR3 spans 13 residues. In DNA, the CDR3 is TGTGCCAGCAGGGTACTACATTCCTACGAGCAGTACTTC. It translates to CASRVLHSYEQYF.

This chain uses TRBV27 with TRBJ1-2, with D uncertain. This CDR3 comprises 14 residues. The V end lost 3 bases, the J end lost 8 bases, and 16 bases lay between the germline ends. CDR1 and CDR2 (germline): MNHEY, SMNVEV (reference sequence). The CDR3 region is CASSLNSKIWGYTF. The CDR3 bases are TGTGCCAGCAGTTTGAACAGTAAAATCTGGGGCTACACCTTC.

The chain has TRBV9 and TRBJ2-7, with TRBD2 matching over 8 bases. Looked up from germline, CDR1 is SGDLS and CDR2 is YYNGEE. J lost 2 bases, V lost 0 bases, and 7 bases had no gene match. The CDR3 totals 16 residues. In DNA form, the CDR3 reads TGTGCCAGCAGCGTAGTCGCGGGAGGCTCCGCCTACGAGCAGTACTTC. Protein product: CASSVVAGGSAYEQYF. Filled out from reference TRBV9 and TRBJ2-7, the complete variable domain reads DSGVTQTPKHLITATGQRVTLRCSPRSGDLSVYWYQQSLDQGLQFLIQYYNGEERAKGNILERFSAQQFPDLHSELNLSSLELGDSALYFCASSVVAGGSAYEQYFGPGTRLTVT.

This clone was counted a few times. The sample has other DNA sequences that encode this CDR3 too. The J gene is TRBJ2-3, the V gene TRBV9; TRBD2 matches 12 bases. The CDR3 extends over 14 amino acids. The V gene's germline CDR1 is SGDLS and CDR2 YYNGEE. The ends lost 4 bases at V and 4 bases at J; junction bases unmatched: 1. CDR3 in amino acids: CASSLAGGSDTQYF. CDR3 coding DNA: TGTGCCAGCAGCCTAGCGGGAGGGTCAGATACGCAGTATTTT. The whole variable domain, filled in from reference TRBV9 and TRBJ2-3, reads DSGVTQTPKHLITATGQRVTLRCSPRSGDLSVYWYQQSLDQGLQFLIQYYNGEERAKGNILERFSAQQFPDLHSELNLSSLELGDSALYFCASSLAGGSDTQYFGPGTRLTVL.

This chain connects TRBV7-3 to TRBJ2-3; D is tentatively TRBD1 or TRBD2 (5 bases each). Germline values: CDR1 SGHTA, CDR2 FQGTGA. V dropped 5 bases and J dropped 1 base, with 13 bases sitting between them. The CDR3 sequence is 15 residues long. CDR3 protein: CASSPLLGGTDTQYF. The CDR3, as DNA: TGTGCCAGCAGCCCGCTGCTGGGGGGCACAGATACGCAGTATTTT.

The J gene is TRBJ2-7, the V gene TRBV14; 9 bases are a match to TRBD1. Unmatched junction bases numbered 9, after V lost 1 base and J lost 5 bases. CDR1 and CDR2 (germline): SGHDN, FVKESK. CDR3 length equals 16 residues. This chain's CDR3 is CASSQGPWTGADEQYF. In nucleotides, the CDR3 is TGTGCCAGCAGCCAAGGGCCGTGGACAGGGGCGGACGAGCAGTACTTC.

This chain joins TRBV19 and TRBJ1-1; TRBD1 aligns across 7 bases. V shed 6 bases, J shed 1 base, and the junction held 5 bases outside the gene matches. The CDR3 totals 14 residues. Germline CDR1 reads LNHDA; CDR2 reads SQIVND (reference sequence). CDR3 residues: CASSRQGGNTEAFF. CDR3 DNA sequence: TGTGCCAGTAGCCGACAGGGAGGGAACACTGAAGCTTTCTTT.

The J gene is TRBJ2-2, the V gene TRBV19; 11 nucleotides line up with TRBD2. This CDR3 is built from 16 residues. Trimming removed 6 bases from V and 1 base from J; junction bases left unmatched: 4. The germline V gene has CDR1 LNHDA and CDR2 SQIVND (reference sequence). CDR3 nucleotide sequence: TGTGCCAGTAGGACTAGCGGGATCGGGAACACCGGGGAGCTGTTTTTT. Amino acid sequence: CASRTSGIGNTGELFF. Full variable domain (rest looked up from reference TRBV19 and TRBJ2-2): DGGITQSPKYLFRKEGQNVTLSCEQNLNHDAMYWYRQDPGQGLRLIYYSQIVNDFQKGDIAEGYSVSREKKESFPLTVTSAQKNPTAFYLCASRTSGIGNTGELFFGEGSRLTVL.

The V call is TRBV28, the J call TRBJ1-2, with D maybe TRBD1 (6 bases). The germline V gene encodes CDR1 MDHEN and CDR2 SYDVKM. Trimming shortened V by 6 bases and J by 1 base, and 12 bases separated the two germline ends. The CDR3 is made up of 14 amino acids. The CDR3 region has the DNA TGTGCCAGCAGGGATCCAGGGGATAACTATGGCTACACCTTC. This encodes CASRDPGDNYGYTF.

This clone was detected only once. The chain uses TRBV10-3 and TRBJ1-2; D is unresolved. V was shortened by 3 bases and J by 6 bases, with 14 bases between the two germline ends. Looked up from germline, CDR1 is ENHRY and CDR2 is SYGVKD. The CDR3 is made up of 14 amino acids. Here the CDR3 DNA reads TGTGCCATCAGTGATAACTCCCGGAGTGATGGCTACACCTTC. It specifies CAISDNSRSDGYTF.

CDR3 nucleotide sequence: TGTGCCAGCAGCTTAAACAGGGGAGGACGGGGTGGCTACACCTTC. Translated: CASSLNRGGRGGYTF. The genes are TRBV13 and TRBJ1-2; 7 bases line up with TRBD1. The CDR3 consists of 15 residues. The ends lost 2 bases at V and 7 bases at J; junction bases unmatched: 10. The germline gives CDR1 PRHDT, CDR2 FYEKMQ (reference sequence).